This T cell receptor (beta chain) was documented in a study of blood T cell repertoires in COVID-19. Measured with immunoSEQ multiplex PCR; TCRdb has only the in-frame clones, and not every one. The profile shows 450,000 to 500,000 clones, 70% to 90% of them singletons. The junction had 16 bases not matched to a gene; V was cut back by 5 bases and J by 4 bases. The CDR3 sequence is 18 residues long. Germline V gives CDR1 SEHNR, CDR2 FQNEAQ (reference sequence). This sequence originates from a human donor in a cohort sampled during active COVID-19. The sample consisted of peripheral blood. This rearrangement joins TRBV7-9 to TRBJ1-1, with TRBD1 matching 10 bases. For the CDR3, the DNA is TGTGCCAGCAGCCTCACAATGGGACAGGGGACGGGGGGCACTGAAGCTTTCTTT. This codes for CASSLTMGQGTGGTEAFF.